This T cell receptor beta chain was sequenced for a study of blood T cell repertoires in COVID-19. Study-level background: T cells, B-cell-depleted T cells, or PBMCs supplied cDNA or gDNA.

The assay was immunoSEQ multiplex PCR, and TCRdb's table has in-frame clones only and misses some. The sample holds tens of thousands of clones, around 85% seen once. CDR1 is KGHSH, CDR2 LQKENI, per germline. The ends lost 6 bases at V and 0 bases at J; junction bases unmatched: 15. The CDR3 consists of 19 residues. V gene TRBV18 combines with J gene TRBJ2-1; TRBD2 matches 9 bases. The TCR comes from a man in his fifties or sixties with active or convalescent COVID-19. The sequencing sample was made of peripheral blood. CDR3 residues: CASSSRPTSGSSSYNEQFF. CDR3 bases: TGTGCCAGCTCCTCGCGTCCCACTAGCGGGTCTAGCTCCTACAATGAGCAGTTCTTC.